Each of the 5 T cell receptor beta chains below was sequenced from the same sample in a study of regulatory T cells in long-lasting Graves disease. The time point here: persistent/refractory GD, antithyroid drugs over 5 years with positive TRAb. With RNA extracted from PBMCs as input, the TCR library was made. Arm-PCR of CDR3 regions with iRepertoire HTBI primers generated TCR beta libraries. TCRdb re-analysed the multiplex PCR reads in MiXCR, keeping a single row per CDR3 protein. The table lists approximately 690,000 distinct CDR3 sequences, about 30% of them singletons. The source material was peripheral blood mononuclear cells (PBMCs), sampled when the disease was refractory, from a patient treated with antithyroid drugs. These receptor sequences come from a female donor with Graves disease.

This clonotype has more than one count but fewer than ten. Written as DNA, the CDR3 is TGTGCCACCAGCAGAGAACTTCAGGGCCCGAGGTACGGCTACACCTTC. Its translation: CATSRELQGPRYGYTF. The rearrangement links TRBV15 to TRBJ1-2; possibly TRBD1 for D (5 bases). This CDR3 contains 16 residues. Germline assignment: CDR1 LNHNV and CDR2 YYDKDF (reference sequence). The ends were cut back, 0 bases at V and 8 bases at J, with 19 bases in the middle.

This clonotype was picked up a small number of times. This chain joins TRBV7-3 and TRBJ1-1; tentatively, D is TRBD1 (6 bases). The CDR3 runs 16 residues. The germline V gene has CDR1 SGHTA and CDR2 FQGTGA. With 1 base removed from V and 1 base from J, the gap between germline ends came to 13 bases. CDR3 in DNA: TGTGCCAGCAGCTTAAGAGGGGCAGGGGAGAACACTGAAGCTTTCTTT. The encoded protein is CASSLRGAGENTEAFF.

This clonotype occurred a few times. This sequence joins TRBV10-3 and TRBJ1-1, with D possibly TRBD1 on 5 matching bases. V dropped 7 bases and J dropped 0 bases, with 15 bases sitting between them. Germline CDR1 reads ENHRY; CDR2 reads SYGVKD. CDR3 length equals 15 residues. CDR3 coding DNA: TGTGCCATCAAGCCTGCGGGGCAAGTGAACACTGAAGCTTTCTTT. It yields the protein CAIKPAGQVNTEAFF.

This clonotype appeared a few times. DNA of the CDR3: TGTGCCAGCTCCCTGGGACAGGGCATACAGGGCACTGAAGCTTTCTTT. It yields the protein CASSLGQGIQGTEAFF. The rearrangement joins TRBV6-1 to TRBJ1-1; TRBD1 agrees at 9 bases. The CDR3 loop spans 16 amino acids. Trimming removed 8 bases from V and 4 bases from J; junction bases left unmatched: 14. Per germline, CDR1 MNHNS and CDR2 SASEGT.

The V gene is TRBV14, the J gene TRBJ2-7; possible D gene TRBD1, 5 bases. The CDR3 loop spans 11 amino acids. Trimming removed 6 bases from V and 6 bases from J, with 9 bases in between. The V gene's germline CDR1 is SGHDN and CDR2 FVKESK. CDR3 nucleotide sequence: TGTGCCAGCAGGCAGGGCTTCGAGCAGTACTTC. Translating it yields CASRQGFEQYF.